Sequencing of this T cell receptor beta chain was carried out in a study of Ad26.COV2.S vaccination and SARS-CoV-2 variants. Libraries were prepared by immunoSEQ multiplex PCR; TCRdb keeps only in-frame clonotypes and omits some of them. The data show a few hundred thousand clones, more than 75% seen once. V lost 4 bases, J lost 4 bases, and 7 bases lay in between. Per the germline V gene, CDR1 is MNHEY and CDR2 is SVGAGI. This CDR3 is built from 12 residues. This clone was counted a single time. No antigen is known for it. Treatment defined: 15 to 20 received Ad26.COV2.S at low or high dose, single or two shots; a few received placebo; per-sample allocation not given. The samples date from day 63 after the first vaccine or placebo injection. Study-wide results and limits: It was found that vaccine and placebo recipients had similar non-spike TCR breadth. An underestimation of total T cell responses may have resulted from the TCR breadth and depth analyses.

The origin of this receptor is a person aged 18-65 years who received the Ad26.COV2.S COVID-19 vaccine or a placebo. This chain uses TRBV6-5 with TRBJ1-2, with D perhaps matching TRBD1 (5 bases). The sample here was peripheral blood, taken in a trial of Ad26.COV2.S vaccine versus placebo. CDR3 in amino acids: CASSSGSYGYTF. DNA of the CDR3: TGTGCCAGCAGTTCAGGGTCCTATGGCTACACCTTC.